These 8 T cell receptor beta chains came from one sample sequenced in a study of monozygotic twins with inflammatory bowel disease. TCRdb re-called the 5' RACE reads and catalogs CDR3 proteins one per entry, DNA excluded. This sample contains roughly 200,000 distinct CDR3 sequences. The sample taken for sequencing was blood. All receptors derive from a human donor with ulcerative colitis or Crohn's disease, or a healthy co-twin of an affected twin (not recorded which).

The CDR3 loop reads CASRRPGTGDLETQYF. The chain employs TRBV2 and TRBJ2-5; TCRdb's D call of TRBD1 is untestable without DNA. CDR1 is SNHLY, CDR2 FYNNEI, per germline. The CDR3 contains 16 residues.

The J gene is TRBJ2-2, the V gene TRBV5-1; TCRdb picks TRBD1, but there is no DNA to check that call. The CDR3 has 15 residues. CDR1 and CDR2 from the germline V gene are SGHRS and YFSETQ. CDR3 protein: CASSFRGGDTGELFF.

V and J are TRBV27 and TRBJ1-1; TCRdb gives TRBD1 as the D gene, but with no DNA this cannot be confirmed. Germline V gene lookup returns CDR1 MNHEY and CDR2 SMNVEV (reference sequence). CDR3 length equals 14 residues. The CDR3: CASSLGQGWTEAFF.

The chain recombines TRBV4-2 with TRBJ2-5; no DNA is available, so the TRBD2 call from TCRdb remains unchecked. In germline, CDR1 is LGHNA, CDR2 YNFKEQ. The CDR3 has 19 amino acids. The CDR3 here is CASSQETSGGAFSAETQYF.

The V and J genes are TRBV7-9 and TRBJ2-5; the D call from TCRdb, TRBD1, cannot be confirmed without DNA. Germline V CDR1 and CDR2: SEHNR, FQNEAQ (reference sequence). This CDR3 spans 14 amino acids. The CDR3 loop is CASSNPGREETQYF.

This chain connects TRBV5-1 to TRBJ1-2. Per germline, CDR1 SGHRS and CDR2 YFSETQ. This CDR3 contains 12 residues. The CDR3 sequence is CASSLGWYGYTF. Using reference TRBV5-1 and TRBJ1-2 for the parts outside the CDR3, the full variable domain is KAGVTQTPRYLIKTRGQQVTLSCSPISGHRSVSWYQQTPGQGLQFLFEYFSETQRNKGNFPGRFSGRQFSNSRSEMNVSTLELGDSALYLCASSLGWYGYTFGSGTRLTVV.

This chain's CDR3 is CASGTASYEQYF. The genes are TRBV28 and TRBJ2-7; the D gene TCRdb calls, TRBD1, cannot be checked with no DNA. Germline assignment: CDR1 MDHEN and CDR2 SYDVKM. CDR3 length: 12 amino acids.

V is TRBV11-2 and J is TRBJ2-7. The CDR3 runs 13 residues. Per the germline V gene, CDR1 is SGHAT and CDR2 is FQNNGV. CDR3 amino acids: CASSLDGVYEQYF.